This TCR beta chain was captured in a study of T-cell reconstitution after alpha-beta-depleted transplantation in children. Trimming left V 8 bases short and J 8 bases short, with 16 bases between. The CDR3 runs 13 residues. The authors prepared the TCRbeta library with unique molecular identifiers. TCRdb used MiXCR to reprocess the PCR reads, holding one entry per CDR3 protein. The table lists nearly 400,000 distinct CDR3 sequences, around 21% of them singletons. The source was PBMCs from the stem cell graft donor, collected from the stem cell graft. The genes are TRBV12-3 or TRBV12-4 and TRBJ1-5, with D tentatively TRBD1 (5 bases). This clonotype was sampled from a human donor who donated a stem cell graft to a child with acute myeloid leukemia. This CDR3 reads CASWGGIGEPQHF. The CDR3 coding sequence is TGTGCCAGCTGGGGCGGGATCGGAGAGCCCCAGCATTTT.